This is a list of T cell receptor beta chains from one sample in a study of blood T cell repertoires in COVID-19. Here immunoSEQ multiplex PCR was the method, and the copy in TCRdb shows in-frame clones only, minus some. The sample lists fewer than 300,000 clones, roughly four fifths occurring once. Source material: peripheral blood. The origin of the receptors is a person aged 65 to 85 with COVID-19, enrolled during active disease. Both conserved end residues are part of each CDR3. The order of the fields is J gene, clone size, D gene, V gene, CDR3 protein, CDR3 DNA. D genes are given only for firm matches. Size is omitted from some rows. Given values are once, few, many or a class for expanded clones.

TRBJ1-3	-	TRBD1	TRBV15	CATSTRSGTAFSF	TGTGCCACCAGCACACGGTCCGGGACAGCCTTCAGTTTT
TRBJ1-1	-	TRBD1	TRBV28	CASRQGFNTEAFF	TGTGCCAGCCGACAGGGCTTCAACACTGAAGCTTTCTTT
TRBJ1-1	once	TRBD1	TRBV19	CASSIRLRDRLWGTEAFF	TGTGCCAGTAGTATAAGGTTGCGGGACAGACTATGGGGGACTGAAGCTTTCTTT
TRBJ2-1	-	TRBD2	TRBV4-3	CASSQETTSGSSYNEQFF	TGCGCCAGCAGCCAGGAAACGACTAGCGGTAGCTCCTACAATGAGCAGTTCTTC
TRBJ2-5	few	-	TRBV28	CASTPPRGTQYF	TGTGCCAGCACTCCCCCTCGAGGGACCCAGTACTTC
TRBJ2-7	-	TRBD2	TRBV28	CASSLSQTSGNPYEQYF	TGTGCCAGCAGTCTATCCCAAACTAGCGGGAACCCCTACGAGCAGTACTTC
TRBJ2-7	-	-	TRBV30	CAWGGKGPHEQYF	TGTGCCTGGGGGGGAAAGGGGCCGCACGAGCAGTACTTC
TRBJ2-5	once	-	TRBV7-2	CASSLAGVEKETQYF	TGTGCCAGCAGCTTAGCCGGGGTGGAAAAAGAGACCCAGTACTTC
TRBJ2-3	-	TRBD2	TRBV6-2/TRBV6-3	CASRPSLAGEDTQYF	TGTGCCAGCAGACCTTCACTGGCGGGGGAAGATACGCAGTATTTT
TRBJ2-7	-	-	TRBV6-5	CASTGQTAYEQYF	TGTGCCAGCACCGGACAGACAGCCTACGAGCAGTACTTC
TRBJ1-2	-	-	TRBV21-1	CASSTHSRRLNETYGYTF	TGTGCCAGCAGCACCCACTCCCGCCGCCTCAATGAAACCTATGGCTACACCTTC
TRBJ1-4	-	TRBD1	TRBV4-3	CASSQEVAGQGFQKLFF	TGCGCCAGCAGCCAAGAGGTGGCGGGACAGGGGTTTCAAAAACTGTTTTTT
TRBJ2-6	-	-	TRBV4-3	CASSQDPGGAGGANVLTF	TGCGCCAGCAGCCAAGATCCTGGGGGCGCGGGTGGGGCCAACGTCCTGACTTTC
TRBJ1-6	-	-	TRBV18	CASSTSLAGDSPLHF	TGTGCCAGCTCAACGTCCTTGGCGGGAGATTCACCCCTCCACTTT
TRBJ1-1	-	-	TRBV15	CATSRDLRQLNTEAFF	TGTGCCACCAGCAGAGATCTTCGACAGCTGAACACTGAAGCTTTCTTT
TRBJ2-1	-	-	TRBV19	CASSIRSAYNEQFF	TGTGCCAGTAGTATTAGAAGCGCCTACAATGAGCAGTTCTTC
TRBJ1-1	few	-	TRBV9	CASSVGGDTEAFF	TGTGCCAGCAGCGTAGGGGGGGACACTGAAGCTTTCTTT
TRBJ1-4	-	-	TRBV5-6	CASSLAGVGTNEKLFF	TGTGCCAGCAGCTTAGCGGGGGTTGGCACTAATGAAAAACTGTTTTTT
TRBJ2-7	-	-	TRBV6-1	CASSEIFAPVSSYEQYF	TGTGCCAGCAGTGAAATCTTCGCGCCGGTAAGCTCCTACGAGCAGTACTTC
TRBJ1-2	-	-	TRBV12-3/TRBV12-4	CASSFVTNYGYTF	TGTGCCAGCAGTTTTGTCACTAACTATGGCTACACCTTC
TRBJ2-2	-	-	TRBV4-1	CASSQGRATGELFF	TGCGCCAGCAGCCAAGGGCGAGCGACCGGGGAGCTGTTTTTT
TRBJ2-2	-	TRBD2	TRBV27	CASSFLSGGDTGELFF	TGTGCCAGCAGTTTCCTTAGCGGGGGGGATACCGGGGAGCTGTTTTTT